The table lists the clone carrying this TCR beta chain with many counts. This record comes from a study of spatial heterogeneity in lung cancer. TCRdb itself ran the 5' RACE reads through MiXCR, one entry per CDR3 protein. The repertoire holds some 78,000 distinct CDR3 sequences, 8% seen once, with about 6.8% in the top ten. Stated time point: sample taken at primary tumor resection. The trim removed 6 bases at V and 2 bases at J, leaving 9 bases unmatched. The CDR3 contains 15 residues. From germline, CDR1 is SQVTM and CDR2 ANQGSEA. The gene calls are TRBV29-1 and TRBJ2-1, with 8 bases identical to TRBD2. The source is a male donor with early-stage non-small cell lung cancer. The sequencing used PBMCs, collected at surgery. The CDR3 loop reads CSVLRSGSPYNEQFF. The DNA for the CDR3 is TGCAGCGTCCTCCGAAGCGGGAGCCCCTACAATGAGCAGTTCTTC.